What follows are 10 T cell receptor beta chains derived from one specimen sequenced in a study of cytotoxic CD8 clonotypes in ibrutinib-treated CLL. The assay was immunoSEQ multiplex PCR, and TCRdb's table has in-frame clones only and misses some. The sample lists roughly 150,000 clones, about 80% occurring once. The source material was PBMCs, sampled after 24 months of ibrutinib treatment. Receptor source: a human donor with chronic lymphocytic leukemia.

The rearrangement links TRBV5-1 to TRBJ2-1, with 10 nucleotides matching TRBD2. Germline CDR1 reads SGHRS; CDR2 reads YFSETQ. CDR3 length equals 15 residues. V lost 5 bases to trimming and J lost 10 bases; unmatched junction nucleotides: 12. In DNA, the CDR3 is TGCGCCAGCAGGGGCCCCGGGACTAGCGCCGGGGAGCAGTTCTTC. The encoded protein is CASRGPGTSAGEQFF.

This clone was seen a handful of times. This chain joins TRBV19 and TRBJ1-5; D not resolved. Trimming removed 5 bases from V and 5 bases from J, with 16 bases in between. Germline loops: CDR1 LNHDA, CDR2 SQIVND (reference sequence). The CDR3 totals 15 residues. The DNA of the CDR3 is TGTGCCAGTAGTCGGGGATGGGCAGAATATCAGCCCCAGCATTTT. Protein: CASSRGWAEYQPQHF. The entire variable domain, with the rest obtained from reference TRBV19 and TRBJ1-5, is as follows: DGGITQSPKYLFRKEGQNVTLSCEQNLNHDAMYWYRQDPGQGLRLIYYSQIVNDFQKGDIAEGYSVSREKKESFPLTVTSAQKNPTAFYLCASSRGWAEYQPQHFGDGTRLSIL.

The chain employs TRBV5-1 and TRBJ2-3; either TRBD1 or TRBD2 may supply D (6 bases each). CDR1 and CDR2 (germline): SGHRS, YFSETQ. This CDR3 is 16 amino acids long. V lost 4 bases, J lost 6 bases, and 21 bases lay in between. CDR3 protein: CASSPPGGARPDTQYF. CDR3 nucleotides: TGCGCCAGCAGCCCCCCCGGGGGCGCTCGCCCCGATACGCAGTATTTT.

This rearrangement joins TRBV7-9 to TRBJ2-7; 7 bases match TRBD1. From germline, CDR1 is SEHNR and CDR2 FQNEAQ (reference sequence). V lost 8 bases, J lost 6 bases, and 7 bases stayed unmatched. This CDR3 has 12 amino acids. As DNA, the CDR3 is TGTGCCAGCCGGGACAGTCGTCCCGAGCAGTACTTC. Amino acids: CASRDSRPEQYF.

A word on this clone: This sample also contains other DNA sequences that code for the same CDR3. The rearrangement uses TRBV7-2 and TRBJ2-7; D gene uncertain. The ends were cut back, 1 base at V and 0 bases at J, with 7 bases in the middle. The CDR3 has 14 amino acids. Germline assignment: CDR1 SGHTA and CDR2 FQGNSA. For the CDR3, the DNA is TGTGCCAGCAGCTTAGGGCCAGACTCCTACGAGCAGTACTTC. Protein: CASSLGPDSYEQYF.

V usage is TRBV6-1 and J usage is TRBJ2-1, with a possible D match to TRBD2 (6 bases). The CDR3 has 15 residues. The germline gives CDR1 MNHNS, CDR2 SASEGT. V lost 2 bases, J lost 10 bases, and 18 bases lay in between. The CDR3 coding sequence is TGTGCCAGCAGTGAAATGGCGATTCTAGCGCCCGAGCAGTTCTTC. Translation: CASSEMAILAPEQFF.

This clone appeared a few times. The CDR3 sequence is CASSLDRWWPLHF. The CDR3 DNA reads TGTGCCAGCAGCCTAGACCGGTGGTGGCCCCTCCACTTT. V gene TRBV28 combines with J gene TRBJ1-6; D not certain. V lost 6 bases and J 13 bases, leaving 16 bases between the germline ends. The germline gives CDR1 MDHEN, CDR2 SYDVKM. The CDR3 contains 13 residues.

V gene TRBV28 combines with J gene TRBJ2-7; 10 nucleotides match TRBD1. The CDR3 has 16 amino acids. V trimming: 4 bases; J trimming: 2 bases; junction bases outside the gene matches: 8. CDR1 and CDR2 (germline): MDHEN, SYDVKM. The CDR3 region has the DNA TGTGCCAGCAGTTCATTGGGACAGGGGCAAACCTACGAGCAGTACTTC. It encodes CASSSLGQGQTYEQYF.

The chain uses TRBV7-2 and TRBJ1-4, with TRBD1 as a possible D gene (5 bases). In germline, CDR1 is SGHTA, CDR2 FQGNSA. Trimming took 1 base from V and 8 from J, leaving 14 bases between them. The CDR3 spans 15 residues. The CDR3 spells CASSLGVGGGEKLFF. In DNA, the CDR3 is TGTGCCAGCAGCTTAGGTGTCGGCGGGGGGGAAAAACTGTTTTTT.

The CDR3 bases are TGTGCCAGCAGCTTGCCAGGAAGCTATGGCTACACCTTC. This codes for CASSLPGSYGYTF. The chain employs TRBV11-2 and TRBJ1-2, with no clear D. Looked up from germline, CDR1 is SGHAT and CDR2 is FQNNGV. Trimming cost V 3 bases and J 4 bases, with 9 bases left between them. This CDR3 region has 13 residues. Full variable domain (remainder filled in from reference TRBV11-2 and TRBJ1-2): EAGVAQSPRYKIIEKRQSVAFWCNPISGHATLYWYQQILGQGPKLLIQFQNNGVVDDSQLPKDRFSAERLKGVDSTLKIQPAKLEDSAVYLCASSLPGSYGYTFGSGTRLTVV.